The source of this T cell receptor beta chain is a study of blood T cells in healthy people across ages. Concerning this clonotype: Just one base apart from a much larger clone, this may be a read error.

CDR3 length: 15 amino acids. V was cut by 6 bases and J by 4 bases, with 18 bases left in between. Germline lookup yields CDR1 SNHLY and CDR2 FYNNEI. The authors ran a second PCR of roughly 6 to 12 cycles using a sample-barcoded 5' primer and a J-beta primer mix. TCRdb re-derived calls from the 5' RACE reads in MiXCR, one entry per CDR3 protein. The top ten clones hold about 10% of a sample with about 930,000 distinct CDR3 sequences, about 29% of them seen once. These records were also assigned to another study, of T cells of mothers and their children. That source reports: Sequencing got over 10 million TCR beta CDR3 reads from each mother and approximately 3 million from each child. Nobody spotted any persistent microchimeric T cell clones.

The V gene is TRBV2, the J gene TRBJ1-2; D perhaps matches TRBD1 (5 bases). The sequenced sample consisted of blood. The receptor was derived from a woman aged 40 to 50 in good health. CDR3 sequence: CASRVDSGGFYGYTF. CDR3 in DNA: TGTGCCAGCAGGGTAGACAGTGGGGGGTTCTATGGCTACACCTTC.